This TCR beta chain derives from a study of T-cell reconstitution after alpha-beta-depleted transplantation in children. Library preparation (for TCRbeta) was performed with unique molecular identifiers. TCRdb recomputed calls from the PCR reads with MiXCR, one row per CDR3 protein. The table shows a few hundred thousand distinct CDR3 sequences, with 9% to 10% occurring only once. This clonotype came up many times. Sample: PBMCs from the stem cell graft donor, taken from the stem cell graft. The source is a human donor who donated a stem cell graft to a child with SCID.

For the CDR3, the DNA is TGTGCCAGCAGCCGGGGACTAGGAGGAGGTTTCGAGACCCAGTACTTC. It specifies CASSRGLGGGFETQYF. The chain is built from TRBV6-2 or TRBV6-3 and TRBJ2-5, with 8 bases identical to TRBD2. The V gene's germline CDR1 is MNHEY and CDR2 SVGEGT. The CDR3 has 16 residues. J was trimmed by 5 bases and V by 6 bases; bases with no gene match: 14.